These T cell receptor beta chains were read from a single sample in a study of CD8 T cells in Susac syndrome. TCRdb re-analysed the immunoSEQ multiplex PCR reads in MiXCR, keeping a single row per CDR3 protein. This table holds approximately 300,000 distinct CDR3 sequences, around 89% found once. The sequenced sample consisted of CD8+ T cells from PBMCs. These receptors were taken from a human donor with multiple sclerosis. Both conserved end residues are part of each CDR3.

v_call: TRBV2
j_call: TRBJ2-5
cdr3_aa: CASSESGGALGETQYF

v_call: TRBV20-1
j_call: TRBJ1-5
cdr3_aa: CSASKARDSLYQPQHF

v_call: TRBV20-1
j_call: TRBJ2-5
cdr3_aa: CSAHDRTTSGGLQETQYF

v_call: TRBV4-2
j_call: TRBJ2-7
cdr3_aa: CASSQDQGREGYYEQYF

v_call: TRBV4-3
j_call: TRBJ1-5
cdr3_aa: CASSQDLGDSNQPQHF

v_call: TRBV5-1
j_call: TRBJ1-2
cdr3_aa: CASRPPGGGYGYTF

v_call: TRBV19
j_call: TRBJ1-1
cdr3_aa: CASSIGTGLDTEAFF

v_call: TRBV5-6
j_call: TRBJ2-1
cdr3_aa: CASSLEGARIEQFF

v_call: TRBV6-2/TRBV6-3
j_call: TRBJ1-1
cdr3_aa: CASRRSEAFF

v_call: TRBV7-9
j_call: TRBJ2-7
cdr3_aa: CASSALGERRGTEQYF

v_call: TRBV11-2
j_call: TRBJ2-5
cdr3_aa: CASSLGSGREGETQYF

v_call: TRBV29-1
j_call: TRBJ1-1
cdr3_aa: CSVERGRGNTEAFF

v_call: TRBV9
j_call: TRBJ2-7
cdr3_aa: CAMDRGYEQYF

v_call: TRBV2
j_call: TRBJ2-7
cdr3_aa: CASRSDLFSFGQYF

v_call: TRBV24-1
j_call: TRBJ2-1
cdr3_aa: CATSDSGGINEQFF

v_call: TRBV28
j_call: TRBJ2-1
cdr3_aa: CASSLMLAGGLRPYNEQFF

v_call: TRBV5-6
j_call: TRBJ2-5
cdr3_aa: CASRRGGGETQYF

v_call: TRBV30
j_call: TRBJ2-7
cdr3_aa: CAWSVGPSGTYEQYF

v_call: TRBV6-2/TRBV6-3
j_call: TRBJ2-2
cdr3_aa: CASKGSNLDTGELFF

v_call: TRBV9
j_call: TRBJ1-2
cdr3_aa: CASSPSPRQNYGYTF

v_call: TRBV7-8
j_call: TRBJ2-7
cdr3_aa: CASTFGTSGHEQYF

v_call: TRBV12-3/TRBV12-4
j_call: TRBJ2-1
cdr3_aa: CASRVQGFEQFF

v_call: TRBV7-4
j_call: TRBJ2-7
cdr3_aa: CARLTCRPEKRGWDEQYF

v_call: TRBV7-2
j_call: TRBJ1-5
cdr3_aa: CASSLTGDPYSNQPQHF

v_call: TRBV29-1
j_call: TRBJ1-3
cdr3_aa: CSVPGDSGNTIYF

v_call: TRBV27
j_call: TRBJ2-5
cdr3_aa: CASSSAGPSGGQETQYF

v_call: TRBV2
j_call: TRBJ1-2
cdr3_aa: CASSQRLFAYGYTF

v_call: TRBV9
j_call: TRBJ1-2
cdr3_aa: CASSDGRGRVSGYTF

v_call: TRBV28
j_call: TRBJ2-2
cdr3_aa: CASTGQGSGELFF

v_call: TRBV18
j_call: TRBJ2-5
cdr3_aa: CASSGDRAEETQYF

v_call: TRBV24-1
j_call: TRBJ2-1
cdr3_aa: CATRHRDLAYNEQFF

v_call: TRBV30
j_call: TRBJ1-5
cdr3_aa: CAWGQGQPQHF

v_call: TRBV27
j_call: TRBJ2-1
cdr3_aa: CASRVSGPYNEQFF

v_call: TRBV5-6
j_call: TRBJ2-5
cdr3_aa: CASSMGGTGVSPQYF

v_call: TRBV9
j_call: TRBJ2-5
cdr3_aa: CASSAPGTSGTQYF

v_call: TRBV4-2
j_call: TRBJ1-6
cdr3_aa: CASSQDWWDSPLHF

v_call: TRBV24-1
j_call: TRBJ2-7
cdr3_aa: CATSELGQGGLYEQYF

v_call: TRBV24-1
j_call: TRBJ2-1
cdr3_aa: CATSGTTGTSGSPYNEQFF

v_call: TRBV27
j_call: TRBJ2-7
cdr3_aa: CASSLWGSGSYEQYF

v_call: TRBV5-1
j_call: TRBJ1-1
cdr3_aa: CASRLPGAAEAFF

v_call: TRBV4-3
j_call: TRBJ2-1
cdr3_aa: CASSQDRDWANEQFF

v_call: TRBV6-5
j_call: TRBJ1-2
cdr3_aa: CASSSGEEFYGYTF

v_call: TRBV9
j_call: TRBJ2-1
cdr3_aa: CASSDGGDNEQFF

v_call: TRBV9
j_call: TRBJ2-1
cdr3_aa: CASSADPNKYNEQFF

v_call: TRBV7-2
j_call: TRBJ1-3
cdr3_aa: CASSLWTGPSGGSGNTIYF

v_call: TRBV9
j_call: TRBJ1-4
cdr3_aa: CASSVGRGEKLFF

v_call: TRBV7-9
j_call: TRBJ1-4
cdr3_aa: CASSPRHTTNEKLFF

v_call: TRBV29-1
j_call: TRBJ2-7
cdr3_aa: CSVVTADYEQYF

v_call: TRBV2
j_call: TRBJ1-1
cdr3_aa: CASSEPGQLEAFF

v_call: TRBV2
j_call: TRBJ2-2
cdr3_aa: CASSDEATVWGESTGELFF

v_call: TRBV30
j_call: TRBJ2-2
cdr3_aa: CAWSVGGRWELFF

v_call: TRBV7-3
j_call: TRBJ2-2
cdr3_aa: CASSPGTGLGGELFF

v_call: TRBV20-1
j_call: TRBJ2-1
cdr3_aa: CSARDESSGLDNEQFF

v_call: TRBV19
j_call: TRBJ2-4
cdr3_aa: CASCSRGLGIQYF

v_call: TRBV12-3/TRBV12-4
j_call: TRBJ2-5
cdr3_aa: CASLSGTAFQETQYF